These T cell receptor beta chains were read from a single sample in a study of T-cell memory formation after mild COVID-19. One entry per CDR3 protein results from TCRdb running MiXCR on the 5' RACE reads. The repertoire holds hundreds of thousands of distinct CDR3 sequences, 15% to 20% seen once, with 7.5% to 9.5% in the top ten. Input material: PBMCs or a T cell subset sorted from them (not recorded which). The receptors originated from an adult woman who had mild COVID-19 (a few samples of this study predate the infection). Cell type and time point are not known. Both conserved end residues are part of each CDR3. D genes are given only for firm matches. Clone size, where shown, is once, few, many, or a class for clones that have expanded.

D gene	V gene	J gene	clone size	CDR3 protein	CDR3 DNA
-	TRBV4-1	TRBJ2-7	few	CASSLLFGPSYEQYF	TGCGCCAGCAGCTTACTGTTCGGTCCCTCCTACGAGCAGTACTTC
-	TRBV29-1	TRBJ2-5	few	CSGRRLEETQYF	TGCAGCGGACGAAGACTAGAAGAGACCCAGTACTTC
TRBD2	TRBV7-3	TRBJ2-3	many	CASSLTFSGGGSTDTQYF	TGTGCCAGCAGCTTAACGTTCAGCGGGGGTGGGAGCACAGATACGCAGTATTTT
-	TRBV15	TRBJ1-5	-	CATSRLQGTGNQPQHF	TGTGCCACCAGCAGGCTTCAGGGTACTGGCAATCAGCCCCAGCATTTT
-	TRBV5-1	TRBJ1-6	-	CASSLEGQPALHF	TGCGCCAGCAGCTTGGAAGGCCAGCCGGCCCTCCACTTT
-	TRBV7-6	TRBJ2-7	-	CASSLAYNSYEQYF	TGTGCCAGCAGCTTAGCCTACAACTCCTACGAGCAGTACTTC
TRBD1	TRBV6-2/TRBV6-3	TRBJ1-2	once	CASSNDAGQRIYGYTF	TGTGCCAGCAGCAACGACGCGGGACAGAGAATATATGGCTACACCTTC
-	TRBV19	TRBJ1-2	-	CASSPGPNYGGYTF	TGTGCCAGTAGTCCTGGACCGAACTACGGGGGCTACACCTTC
TRBD2	TRBV24-1	TRBJ2-2	few	CATSDPGLAGYLGELFF	TGTGCCACCAGTGACCCGGGACTAGCGGGGTATCTCGGGGAGCTGTTTTTT
TRBD2	TRBV7-2	TRBJ2-3	-	CASSSLGLDGTDTQYF	TGTGCCAGCAGCTCCCTGGGACTAGATGGCACAGATACGCAGTATTTT
-	TRBV24-1	TRBJ1-1	few	CATSDSYSGGDTEAFF	TGTGCCACCAGTGATTCCTACTCGGGGGGGGACACTGAAGCTTTCTTT
TRBD2	TRBV29-1	TRBJ2-2	-	CSVRALAGGPSGELFF	TGCAGCGTCCGGGCCCTAGCGGGAGGGCCATCCGGGGAGCTGTTTTTT
TRBD1	TRBV12-3/TRBV12-4	TRBJ1-2	-	CASSSDRGVYGYTF	TGTGCCAGCAGTTCGGACAGGGGCGTCTATGGCTACACCTTC
-	TRBV7-2	TRBJ1-5	-	CASSLGGGWGSNQPQHF	TGTGCCAGCAGCTTAGGTGGGGGTTGGGGAAGCAATCAGCCCCAGCATTTT
-	TRBV20-1	TRBJ2-3	-	CSARDRDGSTDTQYF	TGCAGTGCTAGAGACCGGGACGGAAGCACAGATACGCAGTATTTT
-	TRBV4-2	TRBJ2-3	few	CASSQNVAGGTDTQYF	TGCGCCAGCAGCCAAAATGTGGCCGGAGGCACAGATACGCAGTATTTT
TRBD1	TRBV20-1	TRBJ2-1	-	CSTDRVSTLNEQFF	TGCAGTACCGACAGGGTGTCCACCCTCAATGAGCAGTTCTTC
-	TRBV4-3	TRBJ1-2	few	CASSQERGYGYTF	TGCGCCAGCAGCCAAGAACGGGGTTATGGCTACACCTTC
TRBD1	TRBV25-1	TRBJ1-2	few	CASSDDGGQGGYGYTF	TGTGCCAGCAGTGATGATGGAGGACAGGGAGGCTATGGCTACACCTTC
-	TRBV6-5	TRBJ1-3	many	CASSYSAGAGNTIYF	TGTGCCAGCAGTTACTCGGCCGGGGCTGGAAACACCATATATTTT
-	TRBV7-9	TRBJ1-1	many	CASSLLSADTEAFF	TGTGCCAGCAGCTTATTATCCGCGGACACTGAAGCTTTCTTT
TRBD1	TRBV6-2/TRBV6-3	TRBJ2-7	few	CASSPGQGTHEQYF	TGTGCCAGCAGCCCTGGACAGGGCACCCACGAGCAGTACTTC
-	TRBV30	TRBJ1-3	once	CAWKRMGNTIYF	TGTGCCTGGAAGAGAATGGGTAACACCATATATTTT
-	TRBV4-1	TRBJ2-2	-	CASSQVGTITGELFF	TGCGCCAGCAGCCAAGTGGGAACAATCACCGGGGAGCTGTTTTTT
-	TRBV24-1	TRBJ1-4	-	CATSDSGTTLFF	TGTGCCACCAGTGATTCCGGGACAACACTGTTTTTT
TRBD2	TRBV5-1	TRBJ2-1	few	CASTLSGDSYNEQFF	TGCGCCAGCACCCTCAGCGGGGACTCCTACAATGAGCAGTTCTTC
-	TRBV12-3/TRBV12-4	TRBJ1-2	-	CASSWTDNYGYTF	TGTGCCAGCAGTTGGACGGATAACTATGGCTACACCTTC
-	TRBV6-6	TRBJ2-1	-	CASRLVEQFF	TGTGCCAGCAGGCTAGTTGAGCAGTTCTTC
TRBD1	TRBV14	TRBJ1-2	once	CASSRVRGPDYGYTF	TGTGCCAGCAGCCGGGTTAGGGGGCCGGACTATGGCTACACCTTC
TRBD2	TRBV7-2	TRBJ2-1	-	CASSLAGLAGGLSEQFF	TGTGCCAGCAGCCTCGCAGGTTTAGCGGGAGGGCTGAGTGAGCAGTTCTTC
-	TRBV5-1	TRBJ1-2	-	CASSLELTRGNYGYTF	TGCGCCAGCAGCTTGGAATTGACCAGGGGTAACTATGGCTACACCTTC
-	TRBV5-4	TRBJ2-5	-	CASSRDRHSQETQYF	TGTGCCAGCAGCCGGGACCGCCATTCACAAGAGACCCAGTACTTC
-	TRBV4-3	TRBJ2-6	-	CASSPGVGSGANVLTF	TGCGCCAGCAGCCCCGGGGTAGGCTCTGGGGCCAACGTCCTGACTTTC
TRBD2	TRBV7-6	TRBJ2-7	many	CASSVSGALGDEQYF	TGTGCCAGCAGCGTTAGCGGGGCGCTGGGGGACGAGCAGTACTTC
TRBD2	TRBV5-1	TRBJ2-2	-	CASSEIAGVNTGELFF	TGCGCCAGCAGCGAGATAGCGGGGGTTAACACCGGGGAGCTGTTTTTT
TRBD1	TRBV5-1	TRBJ1-2	few	CASSYSPDRGLYTF	TGCGCCAGCAGCTACTCCCCGGACAGGGGGCTGTACACCTTC